This TCR beta chain was documented in a study of cytomegalovirus exposure and HLA in healthy donors. Study findings and constraints: A list of 164 TCR beta chains associated with cytomegalovirus was given.

CDR3 size: 14 residues. The ends lost 5 bases at V and 6 bases at J; junction bases unmatched: 7. Germline lookup yields CDR1 SNHLY and CDR2 FYNNEI. Worth noting for this clone: Its antigen is currently unknown.

Primers: 60 Vbeta forward and 13 Jbeta reverse. Method: immunoSEQ multiplex PCR; TCRdb's copy keeps in-frame clones and lacks some. The top ten clones hold about 34% of a sample with about 85,000 clones, 80% of them seen once. The sequencing input was PBMCs. The sequence derives from a man aged 45 to 65 in good health and CMV-seropositive. The genes are TRBV2 and TRBJ2-7; 10 nucleotides align to TRBD1. The DNA for the CDR3 is TGTGCCAGCAGTCTTGGGACAGGGGTCCGCGAGCAGTACTTC. The encoded protein is CASSLGTGVREQYF. The full variable domain, in which reference TRBV2 and TRBJ2-7 provide the parts outside the CDR3, is EPEVTQTPSHQVTQMGQEVILRCVPISNHLYFYWYRQILGQKVEFLVSFYNNEISEKSEIFDDQFSVERPDGSNFTLKIRSTKLEDSAMYFCASSLGTGVREQYFGPGTRLTVT.